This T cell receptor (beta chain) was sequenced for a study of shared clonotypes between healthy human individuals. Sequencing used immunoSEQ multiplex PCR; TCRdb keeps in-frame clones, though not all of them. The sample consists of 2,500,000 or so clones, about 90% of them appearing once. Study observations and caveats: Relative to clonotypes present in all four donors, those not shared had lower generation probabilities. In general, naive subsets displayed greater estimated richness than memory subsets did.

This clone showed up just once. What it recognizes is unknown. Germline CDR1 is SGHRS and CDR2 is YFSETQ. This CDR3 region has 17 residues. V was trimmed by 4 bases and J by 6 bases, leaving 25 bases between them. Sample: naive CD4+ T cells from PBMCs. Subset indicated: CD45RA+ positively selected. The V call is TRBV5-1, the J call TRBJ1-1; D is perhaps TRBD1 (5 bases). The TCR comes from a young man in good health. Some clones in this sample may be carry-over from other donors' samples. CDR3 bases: TGCGCCAGCAGCGCACGGGGCTCGCTTTTGAGAGGCTCTGAAGCTTTCTTT. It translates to CASSARGSLLRGSEAFF.